This T cell receptor beta chain appears in the sequencing data of a study of radiation and T cells in renal cell carcinoma. Worth noting for this clone: The antigen remains undetermined.

This sample's time point: baseline pretreatment blood. As to treatment: 15 Gy SBRT to primary tumor, nephrectomy 4 weeks later. General study points: Pretreatment tumor biopsies were lacking, so baseline clonotypes are unknown.

TCRdb's table, derived via immunoSEQ multiplex PCR, lists solely in-frame clones and lacks some. The repertoire holds 120,000 to 150,000 clones, with around four fifths as singletons. Trimming cost V 4 bases and J 3 bases, with 16 bases left between them. CDR1 MNHEY and CDR2 SMNVEV come from the germline V gene (reference sequence). The CDR3 extends over 15 amino acids. This material consisted of blood, taken from a patient whose treatment included radiotherapy and nephrectomy. The sequence was collected from a woman aged 50 to 60 with renal cell carcinoma. The chain is built from TRBV27 and TRBJ2-7; D remains unclear. For the CDR3, the DNA is TGTGCCAGCAGTTCCTCCCCACCTGAATTCTACGAGCAGTACTTC. This codes for CASSSSPPEFYEQYF.